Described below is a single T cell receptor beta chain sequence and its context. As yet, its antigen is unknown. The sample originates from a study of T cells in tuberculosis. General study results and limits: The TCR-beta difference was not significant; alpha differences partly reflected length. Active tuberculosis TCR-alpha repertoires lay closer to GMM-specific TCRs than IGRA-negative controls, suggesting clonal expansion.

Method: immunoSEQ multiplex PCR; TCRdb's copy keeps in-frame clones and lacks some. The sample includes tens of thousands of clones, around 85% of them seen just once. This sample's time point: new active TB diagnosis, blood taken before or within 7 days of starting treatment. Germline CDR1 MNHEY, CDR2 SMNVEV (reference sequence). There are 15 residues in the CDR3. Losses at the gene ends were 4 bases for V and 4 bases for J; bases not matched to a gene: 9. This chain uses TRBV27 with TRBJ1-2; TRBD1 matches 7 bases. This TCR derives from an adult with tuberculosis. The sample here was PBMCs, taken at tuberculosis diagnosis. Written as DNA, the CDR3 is TGTGCCAGCAGTTCCTCTTGGGACAGCTTCTATGGCTACACCTTC. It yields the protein CASSSSWDSFYGYTF.